This TCR beta chain was identified during a study of blood T cell repertoires in COVID-19. This CDR3 is built from 13 residues. V lost 1 base, J lost 6 bases, and 10 bases lay in between. Germline CDR1 reads SGHVS; CDR2 reads FQNEAQ. Sequencing used immunoSEQ multiplex PCR; TCRdb keeps in-frame clones, though not all of them. Of 150,000 to 200,000 clones listed, 80% to 85% are singletons. A PCR-confirmed or clinician-diagnosed COVID-19 case had contacted exposed participants within 2 weeks of entry. The chain joins TRBV7-8 to TRBJ2-7; maybe TRBD2 (5 bases). The specimen was PBMCs or T cells enriched from blood (not recorded which). This receptor was taken from a man in his sixties or seventies who had been exposed to COVID-19. CDR3 in amino acids: CASSLVSGSEQYF. DNA of the CDR3: TGTGCCAGCAGCTTAGTGTCGGGGTCCGAGCAGTACTTC.